This T cell receptor (beta chain) was found in a study of blood T cells in healthy people across ages. The germline CDR1 and CDR2 sequences are SQVTM and ANQGSEA. CDR3 length equals 11 residues. Between the trimmed V and J ends, which lost 3 bases and 6 bases, there was a span of 8 bases. The study drew donors from healthy Caucasian individuals in Russia aged roughly 6 to 100. It was with a sample-barcoded 5' primer and a J-beta primer mix that a second PCR of roughly 7 to 12 cycles was run. TCRdb reprocessed the 5' RACE reads with MiXCR, giving one entry per CDR3 protein. Of 600,000 or so distinct CDR3 sequences listed, less than 35% are singletons. A word on this clonotype: A much more abundant neighbour one base away suggests this may be a read error.

The sequenced material came from blood. V is TRBV29-1 and J is TRBJ1-2, with D unresolved. The TCR comes from an elderly woman in good health. In nucleotides, the CDR3 is TGCAGCGTTGATATAGAGAATGGCTACACCTTC. Residues: CSVDIENGYTF.